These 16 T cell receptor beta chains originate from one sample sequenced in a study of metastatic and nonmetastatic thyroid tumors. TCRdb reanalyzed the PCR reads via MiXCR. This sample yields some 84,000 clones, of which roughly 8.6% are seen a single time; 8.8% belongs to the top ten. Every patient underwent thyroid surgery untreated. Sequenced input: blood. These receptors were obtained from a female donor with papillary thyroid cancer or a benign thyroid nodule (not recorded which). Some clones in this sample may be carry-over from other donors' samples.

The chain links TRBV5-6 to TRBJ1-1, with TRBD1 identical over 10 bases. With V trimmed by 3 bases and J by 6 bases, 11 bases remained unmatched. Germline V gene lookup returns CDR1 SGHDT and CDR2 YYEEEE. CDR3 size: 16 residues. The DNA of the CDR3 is TGTGCCAGCAGCTCTCCGGGACAGGGGTACCGCCCTGAAGCTTTCTTT. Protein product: CASSSPGQGYRPEAFF.

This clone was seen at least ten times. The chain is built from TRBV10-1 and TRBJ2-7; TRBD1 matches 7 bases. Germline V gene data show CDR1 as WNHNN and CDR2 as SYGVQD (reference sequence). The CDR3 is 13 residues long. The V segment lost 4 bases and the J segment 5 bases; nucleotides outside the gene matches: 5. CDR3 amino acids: CASSVTGADEQYF. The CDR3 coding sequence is TGCGCCAGCAGTGTCACAGGGGCCGACGAGCAGTACTTC.

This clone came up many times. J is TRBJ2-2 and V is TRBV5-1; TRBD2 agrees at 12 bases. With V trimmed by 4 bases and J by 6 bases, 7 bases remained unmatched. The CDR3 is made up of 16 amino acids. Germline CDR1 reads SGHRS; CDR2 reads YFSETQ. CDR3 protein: CASSPLAGGPSGELFF. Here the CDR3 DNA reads TGCGCCAGCAGCCCCCTAGCGGGGGGGCCCTCCGGGGAGCTGTTTTTT.

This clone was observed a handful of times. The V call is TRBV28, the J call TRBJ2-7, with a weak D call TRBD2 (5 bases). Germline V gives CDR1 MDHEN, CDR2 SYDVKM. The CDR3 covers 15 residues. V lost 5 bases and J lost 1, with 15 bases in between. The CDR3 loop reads CASSLPPGISYEQYF. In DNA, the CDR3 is TGTGCCAGCAGTCTGCCCCCCGGGATATCCTACGAGCAGTACTTC.

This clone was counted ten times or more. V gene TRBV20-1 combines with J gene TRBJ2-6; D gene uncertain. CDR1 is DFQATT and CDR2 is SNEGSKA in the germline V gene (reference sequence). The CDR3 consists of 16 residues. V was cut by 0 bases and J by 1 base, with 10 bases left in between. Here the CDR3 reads CSARDAQNSGANVLTF. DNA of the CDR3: TGCAGTGCTAGAGACGCCCAGAATTCTGGGGCCAACGTCCTGACTTTC.

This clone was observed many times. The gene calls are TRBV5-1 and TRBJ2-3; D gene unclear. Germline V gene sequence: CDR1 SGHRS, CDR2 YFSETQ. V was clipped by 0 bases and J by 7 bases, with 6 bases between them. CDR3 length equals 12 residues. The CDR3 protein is CASSLVFNTQYF. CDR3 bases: TGCGCCAGCAGCTTGGTCTTCAATACGCAGTATTTT.

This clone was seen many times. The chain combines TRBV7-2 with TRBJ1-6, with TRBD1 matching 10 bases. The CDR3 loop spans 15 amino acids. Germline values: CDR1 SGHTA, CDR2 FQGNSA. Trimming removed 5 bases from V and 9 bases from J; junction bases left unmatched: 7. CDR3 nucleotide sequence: TGTGCCAGCAGCGTCCAGGGACAGGGGATTTCACCCCTCCACTTT. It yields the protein CASSVQGQGISPLHF.

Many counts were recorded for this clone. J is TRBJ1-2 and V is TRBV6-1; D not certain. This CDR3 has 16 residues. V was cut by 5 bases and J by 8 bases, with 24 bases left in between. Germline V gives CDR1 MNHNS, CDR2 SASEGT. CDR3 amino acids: CASSLSTSTPWGGYTF. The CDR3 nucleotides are TGTGCCAGCAGTCTATCTACTTCTACCCCCTGGGGAGGCTACACCTTC.

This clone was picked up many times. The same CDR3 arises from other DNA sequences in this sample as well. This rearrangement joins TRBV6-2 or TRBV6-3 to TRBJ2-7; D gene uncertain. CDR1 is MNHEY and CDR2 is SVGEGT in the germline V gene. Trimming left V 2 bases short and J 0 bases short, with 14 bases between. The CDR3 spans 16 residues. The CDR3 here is CASSYGEGSSSYEQYF. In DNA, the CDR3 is TGTGCCAGCAGTTACGGCGAAGGCAGTAGCTCCTACGAGCAGTACTTC.

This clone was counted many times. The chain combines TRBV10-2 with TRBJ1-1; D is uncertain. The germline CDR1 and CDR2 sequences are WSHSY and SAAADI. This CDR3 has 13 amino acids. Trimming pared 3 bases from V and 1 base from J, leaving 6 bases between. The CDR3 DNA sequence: TGCGCCAGCAGTGACAGAGAGAACACTGAAGCTTTCTTT. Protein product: CASSDRENTEAFF.

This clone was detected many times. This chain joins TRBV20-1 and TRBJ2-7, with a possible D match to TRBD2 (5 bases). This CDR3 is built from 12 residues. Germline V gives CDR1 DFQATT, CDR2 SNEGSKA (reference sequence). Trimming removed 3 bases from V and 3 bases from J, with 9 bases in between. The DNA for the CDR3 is TGCAGTGCTAGTAGCGCCGTCTACGAGCAGTACTTC. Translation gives CSASSAVYEQYF.

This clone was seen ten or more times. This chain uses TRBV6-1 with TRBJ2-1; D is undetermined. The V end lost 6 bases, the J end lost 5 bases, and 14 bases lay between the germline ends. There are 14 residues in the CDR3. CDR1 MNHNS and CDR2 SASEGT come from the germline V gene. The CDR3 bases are TGTGCCAGCAGGCGTGCCGGTCCGGACAATGAGCAGTTCTTC. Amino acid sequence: CASRRAGPDNEQFF.

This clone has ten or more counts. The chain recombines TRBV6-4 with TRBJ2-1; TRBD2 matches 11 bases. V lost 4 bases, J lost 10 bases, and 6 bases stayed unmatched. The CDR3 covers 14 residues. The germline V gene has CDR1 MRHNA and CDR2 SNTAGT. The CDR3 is CASSASGGLNEQFF. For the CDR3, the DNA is TGTGCCAGCAGTGCTAGCGGGGGGTTGAACGAGCAGTTCTTC.

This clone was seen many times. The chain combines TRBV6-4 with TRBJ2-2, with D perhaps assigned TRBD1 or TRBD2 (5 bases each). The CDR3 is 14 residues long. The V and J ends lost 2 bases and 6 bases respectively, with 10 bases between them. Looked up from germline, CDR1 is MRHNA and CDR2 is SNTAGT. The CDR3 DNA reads TGTGCCAGCAGTGACGGGGCGGGCGCCGGGGAGCTGTTTTTT. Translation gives CASSDGAGAGELFF.

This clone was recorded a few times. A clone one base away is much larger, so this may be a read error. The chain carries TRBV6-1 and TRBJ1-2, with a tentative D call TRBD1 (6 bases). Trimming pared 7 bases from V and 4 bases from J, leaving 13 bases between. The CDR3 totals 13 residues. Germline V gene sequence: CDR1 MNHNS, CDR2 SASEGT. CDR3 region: CASTKGGVYGYTF. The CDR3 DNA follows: TGTGCCAGCACTAAGGGGGGCGTCTATGGCTACACCTTC.

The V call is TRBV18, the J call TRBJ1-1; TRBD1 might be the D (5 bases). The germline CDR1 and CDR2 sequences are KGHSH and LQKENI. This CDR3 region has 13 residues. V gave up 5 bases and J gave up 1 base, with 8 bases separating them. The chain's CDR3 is CASSSGQNTEAFF. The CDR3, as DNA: TGTGCCAGCTCATCCGGACAGAACACTGAAGCTTTCTTT.